This record looks at one TCR beta chain sequence and its context. Its antigen remains unknown. A much larger clone is a single base away; this may be a read error. The sample is drawn from a study of human T cells and chemical hapten exposure. The CDR3 length is 16 residues. Trimming left V 2 bases short and J 6 bases short, with 16 bases between. CDR1 and CDR2 (germline): MNHEY, SVGAGI. Overall study findings and caveats: TCRs above 1 in 1000 frequency did not change with DPC sensitization. Donors' alopecia may make their immune response differ from healthy people's.

Noted time point: pre-sensitization, week 0. Treatment specified: therapeutic diphenylcyclopropenone sensitization with weekly scalp DPC. From whole blood left unfractionated, total RNA was extracted. Via MiXCR, TCRdb re-called the RACE reads, giving one row per CDR3 protein. The sample records tens of thousands of distinct CDR3 sequences, around 10% being singletons. This rearrangement joins TRBV6-5 to TRBJ1-4, with D maybe TRBD1 (5 bases). This sample comprised whole blood, obtained in connection with sensitization to the hapten diphenylcyclopropenone (DPC). The TCR sequence derives from a woman aged 35 to 49 with alopecia areata. Some clones in this sample may be carry-over from other donors' samples. CDR3 nucleotide sequence: TGTGCCAGCAGTTACGACGGGGCCGGGAGAGATGAAAAACTGTTTTTT. It encodes CASSYDGAGRDEKLFF.